This TCR beta chain was documented in a study of T cells in localized non-small cell lung cancer. Of note for this clone: Its antigen is unidentified.

Findings and limits, study-wide: Within adjacent lung there appeared a median approximately 58 of the top 100 tumor clones. The study found T cell clonality highest in uninvolved adjacent lung, above tumor. Longer survival (overall) was linked to higher T cell density in blood. Sequencing, confined to only one tumor region, leaves heterogeneity possible.

In germline, CDR1 is SGHNT, CDR2 YYREEE (reference sequence). The CDR3 has 15 residues. Trimming cost V 0 bases and J 5 bases; bases outside gene matches: 7. Sequenced by immunoSEQ multiplex PCR; TCRdb stores in-frame clones only, minus some. This sample carries tens of thousands of clones, 80% to 85% of them seen once, and the ten largest clones take around 4.1%. This clonotype was sampled from a woman aged 40-75 years with stage I lung adenocarcinoma. Sequenced here: peripheral blood, sampled before any cancer treatment. The chain combines TRBV5-4 with TRBJ2-7, with 8 bases identical to TRBD2. The CDR3, as DNA: TGTGCCAGCAGCTTGGCGGGAGGGGGAATCCACGAGCAGTACTTC. It specifies CASSLAGGGIHEQYF.